This paragraph covers one TCR beta chain sequence. Its antigen is not known. This entry comes from a study of blood T cells in healthy people across ages. General study findings and limits: PBMCs were not sorted, which prevented a conclusive comparison of naive versus antigen-experienced cells. The long-lived group displayed more naive CD4+ cells, plus higher diversity, than the aged donors did.

Total RNA was isolated from each sample in quantities of at least 5 micrograms. PCR was performed a second time for about 7 to 11 cycles using a sample-barcoded 5' primer and a J-beta primer mix. From the 5' RACE reads, TCRdb called clonotypes with MiXCR, one entry per CDR3 protein. Altogether approximately 730,000 distinct CDR3 sequences are present, 53% being singletons, with the ten largest covering roughly two fifths. The TCR was taken from a man of 80 years or more in good health. Sequenced input: blood.

DNA of the CDR3: TGTGCCAGCAGTTTATTCCGGCGGATCAAGAGCACAGATACGCAGTATTTT. Protein product: CASSLFRRIKSTDTQYF. The chain is built from TRBV27 and TRBJ2-3; D gene uncertain. Trimming removed 1 base at V and 0 bases at J, with 14 bases between. This CDR3 has 17 residues. The V gene's germline CDR1 is MNHEY and CDR2 SMNVEV (reference sequence).